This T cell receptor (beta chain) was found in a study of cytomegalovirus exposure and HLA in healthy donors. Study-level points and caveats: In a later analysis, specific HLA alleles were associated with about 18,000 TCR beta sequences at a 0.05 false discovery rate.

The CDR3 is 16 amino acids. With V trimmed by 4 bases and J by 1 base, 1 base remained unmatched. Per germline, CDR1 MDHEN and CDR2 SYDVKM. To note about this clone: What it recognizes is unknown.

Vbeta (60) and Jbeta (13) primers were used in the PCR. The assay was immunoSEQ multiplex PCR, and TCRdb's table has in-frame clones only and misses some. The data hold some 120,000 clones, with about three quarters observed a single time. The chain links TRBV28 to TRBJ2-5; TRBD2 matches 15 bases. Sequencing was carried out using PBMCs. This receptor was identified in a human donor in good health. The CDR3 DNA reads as TGTGCCAGCAGTTGGACTAGCGGGGGGGTCCAAGAGACCCAGTACTTC. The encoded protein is CASSWTSGGVQETQYF. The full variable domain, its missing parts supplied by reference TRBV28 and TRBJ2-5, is DVKVTQSSRYLVKRTGEKVFLECVQDMDHENMFWYRQDPGLGLRLIYFSYDVKMKEKGDIPEGYSVSREKKERFSLILESASTNQTSMYLCASSWTSGGVQETQYFGPGTRLLVL.